Each of the 17 T cell receptor beta chains below was sequenced from the same sample in a study of T-cell memory formation after mild COVID-19. Each CDR3 protein gets one entry after TCRdb re-called the 5' RACE reads with MiXCR. The repertoire includes about 140,000 distinct CDR3 sequences, around 15% of them detected once, and over 12% sits in the top ten. Specimen: PBMCs or a T cell subset sorted from them (not recorded which). These receptors originate from an adult woman who had mild COVID-19 (a few samples of this study predate the infection). Cell type and time point are not known.

This clonotype was counted only a few times. V is TRBV27 and J is TRBJ2-3; 11 positions match TRBD2. The CDR3 is 19 amino acids. In germline, CDR1 is MNHEY, CDR2 SMNVEV (reference sequence). The V gene end was trimmed by 4 bases and the J gene end by 2 bases; junction bases not matched to a gene: 14. The CDR3 is CASSSKLAGVWYPTDTQYF. CDR3 bases: TGTGCCAGCAGTTCAAAACTAGCGGGGGTATGGTATCCCACAGATACGCAGTATTTT.

This clonotype was detected a few times. The chain recombines TRBV7-8 with TRBJ2-7, with D tentatively TRBD2 (5 bases). Germline CDR1 SGHVS, CDR2 FQNEAQ. Between the trimmed V and J ends, which lost 2 bases and 2 bases, there was a span of 16 bases. This CDR3 spans 16 amino acids. CDR3 bases: TGTGCCAGCAGCTTAACCCGGGTAGCGCCTACCTACGAGCAGTACTTC. This codes for CASSLTRVAPTYEQYF.

The chain is built from TRBV7-3 and TRBJ2-1; no definite D call. This CDR3 is built from 19 residues. The germline gives CDR1 SGHTA, CDR2 FQGTGA. Trimming shortened V by 5 bases and J by 5 bases, and 28 bases separated the two germline ends. In DNA, the CDR3 is TGTGCCAGCAGCCCCCGGAAAATGAGATCGACGCCCCAAAACAATGAGCAGTTCTTC. Encoded protein: CASSPRKMRSTPQNNEQFF.

This clonotype was seen a few times. V is TRBV9 and J is TRBJ2-7, with 12 positions matching TRBD2. Germline assignment: CDR1 SGDLS and CDR2 YYNGEE. V lost 0 bases and J lost 2; bases outside the gene matches: 3. The CDR3 covers 16 residues. The CDR3 protein is CASSVEGTSGPYEQYF. In nucleotides, the CDR3 is TGTGCCAGCAGCGTAGAAGGGACTAGCGGGCCCTACGAGCAGTACTTC.

This clonotype was seen a few times. This chain uses TRBV3-1 with TRBJ1-1; the D is unclear. Trimming removed 2 bases at V and 6 bases at J, with 13 bases between. Germline V gene sequence: CDR1 LGHDT, CDR2 YNNKEL (reference sequence). The length of the CDR3 is 14 residues. The CDR3 DNA is TGTGCCAGCAGCCAACTCGAAGGCGGCTCTGAAGCTTTCTTT. Protein: CASSQLEGGSEAFF.

This clonotype has a single count. V usage is TRBV5-4 and J usage is TRBJ1-6, with TRBD1 identical over 11 bases. The germline V gene encodes CDR1 SGHNT and CDR2 YYREEE (reference sequence). V lost 5 bases and J lost 9; bases outside the gene matches: 4. This CDR3 region has 14 residues. This chain's CDR3 is CASRSGQGGSPLHF. For the CDR3, the DNA is TGTGCCAGCAGATCGGGACAGGGGGGTTCACCCCTCCACTTT.

This clonotype showed up just a few times. This chain links TRBV20-1 with TRBJ1-1, with D unclear. The CDR3 contains 13 residues. The germline V and J ends were trimmed by 1 base and 1 base, with 7 bases remaining between them. Germline V gene sequence: CDR1 DFQATT, CDR2 SNEGSKA (reference sequence). For the CDR3, the DNA is TGCAGTGCTAGAGTTGGGCCGAACACTGAAGCTTTCTTT. Residues: CSARVGPNTEAFF.

This clonotype has a handful of counts. The chain carries TRBV12-3 or TRBV12-4 and TRBJ2-5, with 14 bases aligning to TRBD2. J was trimmed by 4 bases and V by 6 bases; bases with no gene match: 4. This CDR3 has 15 amino acids. CDR3 residues: CASRGLAGAGETQYF. CDR3 sequence (DNA): TGTGCCAGCAGGGGACTAGCGGGAGCAGGAGAGACCCAGTACTTC.

This clonotype was picked up a small number of times. V gene TRBV19 combines with J gene TRBJ1-5; D unclear. Trimming pared 3 bases from V and 3 bases from J, leaving 18 bases between. The CDR3 runs 17 residues. From germline, CDR1 is LNHDA and CDR2 SQIVND (reference sequence). The CDR3 nucleotides are TGTGCCAGTAGTATTGTCGAATCGGGAGATGACAATCAGCCCCAGCATTTT. Encoded protein: CASSIVESGDDNQPQHF.

The J gene is TRBJ1-5, the V gene TRBV20-1, with 9 bases identical to TRBD1. Unmatched junction bases numbered 11, after V lost 3 bases and J lost 2 bases. CDR1 is DFQATT and CDR2 is SNEGSKA in the germline V gene (reference sequence). This CDR3 is 17 amino acids long. The CDR3 DNA sequence: TGCAGTGCTAGGAGGGACAGGGCCTACATAGGCAATCAGCCCCAGCATTTT. This translates into CSARRDRAYIGNQPQHF.

This clonotype was counted only a few times. V gene TRBV7-6 combines with J gene TRBJ1-4, with a weak D call TRBD1 (5 bases). The CDR3 contains 15 residues. Germline loops: CDR1 SGHVS, CDR2 FNYEAQ. The V end was cut by 2 bases, the J end by 0 bases, with 7 bases between. Here the CDR3 reads CASSLLGATNEKLFF. The CDR3 DNA reads TGTGCCAGCAGCTTATTGGGGGCAACTAATGAAAAACTGTTTTTT.

This clonotype was seen repeatedly, ten times or more. The chain links TRBV24-1 to TRBJ2-1, with TRBD2 matching 10 bases. The CDR3 runs to 16 residues. Losses at the gene ends were 3 bases for V and 7 bases for J; bases not matched to a gene: 8. Germline assignment: CDR1 KGHDR and CDR2 SFDVKD. For the CDR3, the DNA is TGTGCCACCAGTGATAGGACTAGCGGATTCTTAAATGAGCAGTTCTTC. Its protein is CATSDRTSGFLNEQFF.

CDR3 sequence: CASSLVPGGYNEQFF. The DNA for the CDR3 is TGTGCCAGCAGCTTAGTTCCGGGGGGATACAATGAGCAGTTCTTC. V is TRBV7-2 and J is TRBJ2-1, with TRBD2 matching 7 bases. Germline V CDR1 and CDR2: SGHTA, FQGNSA. V shed 1 base, J shed 4 bases, and the junction held 4 bases outside the gene matches. This CDR3 region has 15 residues.

In this sample, this clonotype turned up a few times. CDR3 coding DNA: TGCAGCGTGGTACTAGCGACCGACTACGAGCAGTACTTC. It encodes CSVVLATDYEQYF. V and J are TRBV29-1 and TRBJ2-7; 7 positions match TRBD2. The length of the CDR3 is 13 residues. Germline trimming cut 6 bases from V and 3 bases from J; bases unmatched to any gene: 8. Germline V gene lookup returns CDR1 SQVTM and CDR2 ANQGSEA.

This clonotype showed up many times. The genes are TRBV5-1 and TRBJ2-5; D might be TRBD2 (6 bases). The germline V gene has CDR1 SGHRS and CDR2 YFSETQ. There are 16 residues in the CDR3. With 1 base removed from V and 2 bases from J, the gap between germline ends came to 15 bases. CDR3 in amino acids: CASSLWIPGVQETQYF. CDR3 DNA sequence: TGCGCCAGCAGCTTGTGGATTCCGGGAGTTCAAGAGACCCAGTACTTC. The full variable domain, completed using reference TRBV5-1 and TRBJ2-5, is KAGVTQTPRYLIKTRGQQVTLSCSPISGHRSVSWYQQTPGQGLQFLFEYFSETQRNKGNFPGRFSGRQFSNSRSEMNVSTLELGDSALYLCASSLWIPGVQETQYFGPGTRLLVL.

At least ten counts were recorded for this clonotype. The V gene is TRBV15, the J gene TRBJ2-3; possible D gene TRBD2, 5 bases. V was shortened by 3 bases and J by 1 base, with 8 bases between the two germline ends. Germline lookup yields CDR1 LNHNV and CDR2 YYDKDF (reference sequence). The CDR3 spans 14 residues. The CDR3 region is CATSSSGGTDTQYF. CDR3 nucleotides: TGTGCCACCAGCAGCTCCGGGGGCACAGATACGCAGTATTTT.

The chain joins TRBV21-1 to TRBJ2-1; TRBD1 is the table's D call, not checked against the DNA. TRBV21-1 is designated a pseudogene. The CDR3 runs 16 residues. Here the CDR3 reads CASSKMGGGAYNEQFF. Here the CDR3 DNA reads TGTGCCAGCAGCAAAATGGGAGGCGGGGCGTACAATGAGCAGTTCTTC.